These 8 T cell receptor beta chains came from one sample sequenced in a study of identical twins. Via MiXCR, TCRdb re-called the 5' RACE reads, giving one row per CDR3 protein. The sample records 210,000 or so distinct CDR3 sequences, less than 8% being singletons. These data also featured in a second study, about yellow fever vaccine responses in identical twins.

The sequencing input was memory (CD45RO+) T cells sorted from blood. These receptors all come from a woman aged 18-30 years in good health.

This clonotype has only a few counts. The chain has TRBV10-3 and TRBJ2-1; unclear D gene. Germline assignment: CDR1 ENHRY and CDR2 SYGVKD. CDR3 size: 16 residues. V lost 5 bases to trimming and J lost 0 bases, with 14 bases between them. CDR3: CAISRLVPSSYNEQFF. CDR3 bases: TGTGCCATCAGTAGGTTAGTGCCGAGCTCCTACAATGAGCAGTTCTTC.

This clonotype was counted at least ten times. The V and J genes are TRBV7-2 and TRBJ2-2; 7 bases map to TRBD2. CDR3 length: 15 amino acids. Germline-derived CDR1 and CDR2 are SGHTA and FQGNSA. V was pared by 6 bases and J by 4 bases, with 8 bases of the junction left unmatched. The CDR3 sequence is CASSTPPGGTGELFF. As DNA, the CDR3 is TGTGCCAGCAGTACGCCCCCGGGAGGCACCGGGGAGCTGTTTTTT.

This clonotype appeared many times. The chain recombines TRBV20-1 with TRBJ2-1, with 7 bases aligning to TRBD1. Germline V gene lookup returns CDR1 DFQATT and CDR2 SNEGSKA (reference sequence). CDR3 size: 12 residues. The CDR3 DNA sequence: TGCAGGGGACAGACCTCCTACAATGAGCAGTTCTTC. It specifies CRGQTSYNEQFF.

The J gene is TRBJ2-3, the V gene TRBV3-1, with 8 bases aligning to TRBD2. The V gene end was trimmed by 0 bases and the J gene end by 3 bases; junction bases not matched to a gene: 11. CDR1 is LGHDT, CDR2 YNNKEL, per germline (reference sequence). The CDR3 is 18 amino acids. The CDR3, as DNA: TGTGCCAGCAGCCAAGATCGAAGCGGGAGCAAGTCAACAGATACGCAGTATTTT. Its protein is CASSQDRSGSKSTDTQYF.

The chain links TRBV7-2 to TRBJ2-5, with 8 bases identical to TRBD1. The CDR3 has 15 residues. Trimming at V came to 3 bases and at J to 2 bases, leaving 5 bases not matched to a gene. Germline CDR1 is SGHTA and CDR2 is FQGNSA. The CDR3 spells CASSFDRGEQETQYF. CDR3 bases: TGTGCCAGCAGCTTTGACAGGGGCGAACAAGAGACCCAGTACTTC.

V and J are TRBV11-2 and TRBJ2-2; the D gene is possibly TRBD1 (5 bases). The CDR3 runs to 15 residues. V lost 5 bases and J 1 base, leaving 11 bases between the germline ends. Germline CDR1 is SGHAT and CDR2 is FQNNGV. This chain's CDR3 is CASSEDSLNTGELFF. The CDR3 DNA reads TGTGCCAGCAGCGAAGACAGCTTGAACACCGGGGAGCTGTTTTTT.

This clonotype has more than one count but fewer than ten. J is TRBJ2-5 and V is TRBV2; the match to TRBD1 covers 7 bases. The germline V gene encodes CDR1 SNHLY and CDR2 FYNNEI. This CDR3 contains 13 residues. V gave up 7 bases and J gave up 2 bases; unmatched junction bases: 4. The CDR3 reads CASTRDSQETQYF. The CDR3 nucleotides are TGTGCCAGCACCCGGGACAGTCAAGAGACCCAGTACTTC.

A few counts support this clonotype. This chain connects TRBV6-5 to TRBJ2-2; D is perhaps TRBD2 (5 bases). The CDR3 length is 14 residues. CDR1 and CDR2 from the germline V gene are MNHEY and SVGAGI. Between the trimmed V and J ends, which lost 0 bases and 7 bases, there was a span of 9 bases. Here the CDR3 DNA reads TGTGCCAGCAGTTACTCCGGAGAGGGCGGGGAGCTGTTTTTT. Protein product: CASSYSGEGGELFF.